This T cell receptor beta chain comes out of a study of Tregs in tolerant kidney transplant recipients. Libraries were prepared by immunoSEQ multiplex PCR; TCRdb keeps only in-frame clonotypes and omits some of them. This sample yields 90,000 to 130,000 clones, of which 90% are seen a single time; about 0.35% belongs to the top ten. This CDR3 has 22 residues. The V gene's germline CDR1 is SGDLS and CDR2 YYNGEE. V dropped 4 bases and J dropped 1; count of bases not matched to a gene: 25. The chain is built from TRBV9 and TRBJ2-3, with 9 nucleotides matching TRBD2. The TCR originated in a human donor who received a combined kidney and bone marrow transplant. The sequencing used CD4+ T cells from blood, collected before the transplant. Here the CDR3 DNA reads TGTGCCAGCAGCCCCACCCAGGGACTAGCTTTCGGCGGGTCCCTCCGCACAGATACGCAGTATTTT. Amino acids: CASSPTQGLAFGGSLRTDTQYF.